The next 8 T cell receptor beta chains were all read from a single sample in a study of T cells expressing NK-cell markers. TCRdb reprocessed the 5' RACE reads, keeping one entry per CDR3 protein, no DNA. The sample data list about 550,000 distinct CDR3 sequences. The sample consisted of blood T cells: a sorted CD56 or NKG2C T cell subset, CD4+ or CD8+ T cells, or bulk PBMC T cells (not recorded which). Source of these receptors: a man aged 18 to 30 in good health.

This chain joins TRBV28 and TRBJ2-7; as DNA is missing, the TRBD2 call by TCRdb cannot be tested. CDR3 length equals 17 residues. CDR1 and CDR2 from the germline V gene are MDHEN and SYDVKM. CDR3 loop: CASSPDPPAGGRYEQYF.

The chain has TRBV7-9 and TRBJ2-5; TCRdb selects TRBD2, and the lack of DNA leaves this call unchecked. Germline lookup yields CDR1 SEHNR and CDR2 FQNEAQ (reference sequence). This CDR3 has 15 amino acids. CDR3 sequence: CASSERTSGSETQYF.

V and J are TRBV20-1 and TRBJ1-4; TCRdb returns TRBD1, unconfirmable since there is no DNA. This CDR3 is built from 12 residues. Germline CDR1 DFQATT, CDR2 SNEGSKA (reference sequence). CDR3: CSAWTGNEKLFF.

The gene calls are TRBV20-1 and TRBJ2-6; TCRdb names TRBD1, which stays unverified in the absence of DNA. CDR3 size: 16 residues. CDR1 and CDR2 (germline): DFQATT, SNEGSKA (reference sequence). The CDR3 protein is CSARGRQGTGANVLTF.

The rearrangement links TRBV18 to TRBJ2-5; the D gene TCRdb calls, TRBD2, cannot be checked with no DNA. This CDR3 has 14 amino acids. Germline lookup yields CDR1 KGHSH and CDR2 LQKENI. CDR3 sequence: CASTQRKYQETQYF.

This chain's CDR3 is CASSSGLAGGPTQYF. The V call is TRBV18, the J call TRBJ2-3; absent DNA, TCRdb's TRBD2 call cannot be checked. The CDR3 runs to 15 residues. Germline values: CDR1 KGHSH, CDR2 LQKENI.

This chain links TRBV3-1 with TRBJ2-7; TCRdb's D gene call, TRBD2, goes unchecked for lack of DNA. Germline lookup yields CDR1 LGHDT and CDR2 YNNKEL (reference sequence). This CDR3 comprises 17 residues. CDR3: CASSRGLAGRGLYEQYF.

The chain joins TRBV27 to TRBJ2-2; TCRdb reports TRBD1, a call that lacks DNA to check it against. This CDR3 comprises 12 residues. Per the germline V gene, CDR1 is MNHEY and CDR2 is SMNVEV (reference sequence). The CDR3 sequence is CASSFPDGELFF.